Following are 15 T cell receptor beta chains from one sample sequenced in a study of T cell repertoires in cytomegalovirus infection. Via MiXCR, TCRdb re-called the reads, giving one row per CDR3 protein. The data show nearly 450,000 distinct CDR3 sequences, roughly 30% seen once. Sequencing used PBMCs. These receptors were obtained from a human donor in good health (CMV status not recorded). Some clones in this sample may be carry-over from other donors' samples.

The chain couples TRBV6-6 to TRBJ1-1, with a weak D call TRBD1 (5 bases). Trimming cost V 0 bases and J 4 bases, with 6 bases left between them. Germline V gene lookup returns CDR1 MNHNY and CDR2 SVGAGI (reference sequence). This CDR3 has 13 amino acids. CDR3 amino acids: CASSYSQGTEAFF. The CDR3 nucleotides read TGTGCCAGCAGTTACTCGCAGGGCACTGAAGCTTTCTTT.

The J gene is TRBJ2-5, the V gene TRBV6-6, with 9 bases identical to TRBD1. V shed 6 bases and J 3 bases; nucleotides not matched to a gene: 14. Germline CDR1 reads MNHNY; CDR2 reads SVGAGI (reference sequence). The CDR3 is 17 residues long. The chain's CDR3 is CASSSPGTGGFEETQYF. The CDR3 DNA reads as TGTGCCAGCAGCTCCCCTGGAACAGGGGGCTTTGAAGAGACCCAGTACTTC.

In this sample, this clonotype turned up once. This chain joins TRBV15 and TRBJ2-2, with 11 bases matching TRBD2. CDR3 length: 16 residues. CDR1 is LNHNV and CDR2 is YYDKDF in the germline V gene (reference sequence). V trimming: 3 bases; J trimming: 7 bases; junction bases outside the gene matches: 7. The CDR3 coding sequence is TGTGCCACCAGCAGTCGTAGCGGGGGGGCCGTCGGGGAGCTGTTTTTT. Translation: CATSSRSGGAVGELFF.

About this clonotype: The CDR3 carries no conserved terminal phenylalanine or tryptophan, so it likely arises from a read error. It is unclear where the CDR3 begins or ends on the DNA, so no DNA is shown, and the CDR3 is as TCRdb lists it. The J gene is TRBJ2-5, the V gene TRBV11-2; TRBD1 is taken as the D call from the table, unchecked against the DNA. From its first to its last residue, the CDR3 has 15 amino acids. Germline V lookup: CDR1 SGHAT, CDR2 FQNNGV. This CDR3 is CASSERTGSQETHYS.

In its sample, this clonotype was seen many times. This sequence joins TRBV7-2 and TRBJ1-6; no reliable D call. The CDR3 runs to 14 residues. Germline values: CDR1 SGHTA, CDR2 FQGNSA. The V and J ends lost 5 bases and 6 bases respectively, with 11 bases between them. CDR3 coding DNA: TGTGCCAGCAGCCTTCAGGTGGTTAATTCACCCCTCCACTTT. Residues: CASSLQVVNSPLHF.

This clonotype showed up just a few times. This chain connects TRBV7-6 to TRBJ1-1; D might be TRBD1 (6 bases). The V and J ends lost 5 bases and 0 bases respectively, with 16 bases between them. CDR3 size: 16 residues. In germline, CDR1 is SGHVS, CDR2 FNYEAQ. The CDR3 region is CASSEETGKLNTEAFF. CDR3 in DNA: TGTGCCAGCAGCGAGGAGACAGGTAAACTGAACACTGAAGCTTTCTTT.

The count of this clonotype is one. The chain recombines TRBV20-1 with TRBJ1-2; D is undetermined. This CDR3 has 11 amino acids. Looked up from germline, CDR1 is DFQATT and CDR2 is SNEGSKA (reference sequence). The V end was cut by 6 bases, the J end by 10 bases, with 15 bases between. The CDR3: CSARGTGYYTF. CDR3 nucleotides: TGCAGTGCACGGGGTACGGGGTACTACACCTTC.

This chain connects TRBV11-2 to TRBJ2-6; D uncertain. The V and J ends lost 0 bases and 0 bases respectively, with 6 bases between them. Germline assignment: CDR1 SGHAT and CDR2 FQNNGV. CDR3 length: 16 residues. CDR3 bases: TGTGCCAGCAGCTTAGATCCCTACTCTGGGGCCAACGTCCTGACTTTC. Translation: CASSLDPYSGANVLTF.

This chain links TRBV27 with TRBJ2-3; D remains ambiguous. Looked up from germline, CDR1 is MNHEY and CDR2 is SMNVEV (reference sequence). V shed 6 bases and J shed 2 bases, with 12 bases lying between them. The CDR3 is made up of 14 amino acids. CDR3 loop: CASRSLPYTDTQYF. The CDR3 DNA sequence: TGTGCCAGCAGATCCCTTCCTTACACAGATACGCAGTATTTT.

This clonotype has a handful of counts. The chain recombines TRBV4-1 with TRBJ2-7, with D perhaps TRBD1 (5 bases). V was clipped by 0 bases and J by 13 bases, with 19 bases between them. Per germline, CDR1 MGHRA and CDR2 YSYEKL. The CDR3 totals 14 residues. CDR3 amino acids: CASSQEPGVTAGYF. CDR3 nucleotide sequence: TGCGCCAGCAGCCAAGAACCGGGTGTGACAGCCGGATACTTC.

This chain joins TRBV12-5 and TRBJ2-1; weak D call: TRBD1 (5 bases). Germline V gives CDR1 LGHNT, CDR2 FRNRAP. The CDR3 loop spans 13 amino acids. Trimming took 1 base from V and 8 from J, leaving 9 bases between them. The CDR3 DNA is TGTGCTAGTGGTTTGGGGCTAGGGGATGAGCAGTTCTTC. Translated, it gives CASGLGLGDEQFF. The whole variable domain, filled in from reference TRBV12-5 and TRBJ2-1, reads DARVTQTPRHKVTEMGQEVTMRCQPILGHNTVFWYRQTMMQGLELLAYFRNRAPLDDSGMPKDRFSAEMPDATLATLKIQPSEPRDSAVYFCASGLGLGDEQFFGPGTRLTVL.

V and J are TRBV27 and TRBJ1-2, with D possibly matching TRBD1 (5 bases). The V end was cut by 3 bases, the J end by 6 bases, with 14 bases between. This CDR3 region has 14 residues. The V gene's germline CDR1 is MNHEY and CDR2 SMNVEV (reference sequence). The CDR3 DNA reads as TGTGCCAGCAGTTTCCAGGGACTAGGGGATGGCTACACCTTC. Protein: CASSFQGLGDGYTF.

The chain has TRBV6-6 and TRBJ1-6, with D unresolved. The germline V gene has CDR1 MNHNY and CDR2 SVGAGI (reference sequence). The V gene lost 9 bases and the J gene lost 5 bases, with 8 bases spanning the gap. The CDR3 extends over 12 amino acids. The CDR3 coding sequence is TGTGCCAGTCTTAAGGATAATTCACCCCTCCACTTT. Protein: CASLKDNSPLHF.

The rearrangement uses TRBV2 and TRBJ1-1; perhaps TRBD1 as D (5 bases). CDR1 and CDR2 (germline): SNHLY, FYNNEI. Trimming took off 8 bases at V and 1 base at J, with 14 bases between the two ends. CDR3 length: 14 residues. The CDR3 is CASAERGRNTEAFF. In DNA, the CDR3 is TGTGCCAGCGCAGAGAGGGGCCGGAACACTGAAGCTTTCTTT.

V is TRBV12-3 or TRBV12-4 and J is TRBJ2-5, with a possible D match to TRBD1 (5 bases). The ends were cut back, 5 bases at V and 4 bases at J, with 14 bases in the middle. This CDR3 has 14 residues. CDR3 protein: CASSPSGFRETQYF. CDR3 coding DNA: TGTGCCAGCAGTCCTTCAGGGTTCCGAGAGACCCAGTACTTC.